The sample holds many counts of the clone carrying this T cell receptor (beta chain). The data are from a study of blood T cell repertoires in COVID-19. Study-wide context: Samples came from the United States, Italy and Spain, spanning acute and convalescent COVID-19. In each case, the material was cDNA or gDNA derived from T cells, B-cell-depleted T cells, or PBMCs.

As handled by the study authors: By means of reference gene primer amplification, nucleated cell counts were estimated. Assay used: immunoSEQ multiplex PCR; TCRdb lists only in-frame clones, some missing. V and J calls and clone size are as listed in that table; D and trimming were resolved from the DNA. Seen here are about 130,000 clones, 70% to 90% observed once, and the top ten hold about 13%. Germline trimming cut 6 bases from V and 7 bases from J; bases unmatched to any gene: 9. This CDR3 is built from 14 residues. Germline CDR1 is MNHEY and CDR2 is SVGAGI. This rearrangement joins TRBV6-5 to TRBJ1-2; 9 bases match TRBD1. The sequenced sample consisted of peripheral blood. This sequence was found in a human donor in a cohort sampled during active COVID-19. This CDR3 reads CASREGGTGFGYTF. The DNA for the CDR3 is TGTGCCAGCAGGGAGGGCGGGACAGGGTTTGGCTACACCTTC.